This T cell receptor beta chain was identified during a study of shared clonotypes between healthy human individuals. Study summary: Every donor yielded three CD4 naive, three CD4 memory, two CD8 naive and one CD8 memory plate.

Germline CDR1 MNHEY, CDR2 SVGAGI. The CDR3 runs 13 residues. The V gene lost 5 bases and the J gene lost 4 bases, with 11 bases spanning the gap. An assay was performed, and its level was deep. The authors loaded 150 to 250 ng DNA, approximately 30,000 T cell genomes, into sorted-subset replicate PCRs. Sequencing used immunoSEQ multiplex PCR; TCRdb keeps in-frame clones, though not all of them. The repertoire has 1,500,000 or so clones, approximately 97% of them found once; the top ten carry 1.2%. Sequencing input: naive CD4+ T cells sorted from blood. Subset meaning: CD45RA+ positively selected. This TCR was recovered from a man between 25 and 39 years old in good health. The chain carries TRBV6-5 and TRBJ1-1, with D uncertain. The CDR3 DNA reads TGTGCCAGCAGTCGGGGTTCTGGCACTGAAGCTTTCTTT. It encodes CASSRGSGTEAFF.